This T cell receptor beta chain was captured by sequencing in a study of cytomegalovirus exposure and HLA in healthy donors. Per the germline V gene, CDR1 is SGHTS and CDR2 is YDEGEE. The CDR3 consists of 16 residues. Germline trimming cut 4 bases from V and 3 bases from J; bases unmatched to any gene: 6. This PCR relied on a set of 60 Vbeta primers and 13 Jbeta primers. Sequencing used immunoSEQ multiplex PCR; TCRdb keeps in-frame clones, though not all of them. The sample includes some 150,000 clones, about 61% of them seen just once. This chain uses TRBV5-8 with TRBJ2-7, with 14 nucleotides matching TRBD2. Sequenced: PBMCs. The origin of this receptor is a woman aged 40 to 50 in good health and CMV-seronegative. CDR3 sequence: CASSPGTSGGLYEQYF. In DNA form, the CDR3 reads TGTGCCAGCAGCCCGGGGACTAGCGGGGGACTCTACGAGCAGTACTTC.